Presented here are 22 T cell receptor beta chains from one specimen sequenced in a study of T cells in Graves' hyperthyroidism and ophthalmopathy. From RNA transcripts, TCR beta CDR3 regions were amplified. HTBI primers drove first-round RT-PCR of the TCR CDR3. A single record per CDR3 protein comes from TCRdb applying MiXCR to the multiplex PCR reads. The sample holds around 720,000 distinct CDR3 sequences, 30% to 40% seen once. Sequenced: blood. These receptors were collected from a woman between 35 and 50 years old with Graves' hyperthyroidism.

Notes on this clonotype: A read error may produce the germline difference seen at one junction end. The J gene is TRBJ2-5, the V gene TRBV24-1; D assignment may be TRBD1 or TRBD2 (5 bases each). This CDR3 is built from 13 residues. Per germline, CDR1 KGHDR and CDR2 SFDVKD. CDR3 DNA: TGTGCCAGCAGTTGGGACGGGCAAGAGACCCAGTACTTC. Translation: CASSWDGQETQYF.

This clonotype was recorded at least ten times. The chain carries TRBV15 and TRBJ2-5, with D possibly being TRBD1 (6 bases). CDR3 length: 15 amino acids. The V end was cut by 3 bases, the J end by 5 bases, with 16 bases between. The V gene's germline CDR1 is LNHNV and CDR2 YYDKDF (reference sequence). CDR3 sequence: CATSRATLDSETQYF. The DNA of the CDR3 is TGTGCCACCAGCAGGGCTACCTTGGACAGCGAGACCCAGTACTTC.

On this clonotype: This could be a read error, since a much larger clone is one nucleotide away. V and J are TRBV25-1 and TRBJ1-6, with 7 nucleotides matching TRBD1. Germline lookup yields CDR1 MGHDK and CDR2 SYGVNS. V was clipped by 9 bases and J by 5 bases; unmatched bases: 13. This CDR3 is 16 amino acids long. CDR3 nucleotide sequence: TGTGCCAGTAGTATTGGACAGGAGGCGAATAATTCACCCCTCCACTTT. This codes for CASSIGQEANNSPLHF.

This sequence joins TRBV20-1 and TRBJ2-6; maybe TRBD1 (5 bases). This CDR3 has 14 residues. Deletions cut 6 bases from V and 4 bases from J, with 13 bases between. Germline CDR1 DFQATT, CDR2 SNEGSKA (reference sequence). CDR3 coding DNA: TGCAGTGCGCCAGGGAATACCGGGGCCAACGTCCTGACTTTC. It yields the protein CSAPGNTGANVLTF.

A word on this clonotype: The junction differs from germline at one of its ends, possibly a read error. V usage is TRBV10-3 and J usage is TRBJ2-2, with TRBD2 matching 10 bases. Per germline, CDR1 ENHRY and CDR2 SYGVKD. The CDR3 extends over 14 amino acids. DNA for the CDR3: TGTGCCAGCAGTCGACTAGCGGGCACCGGGGAGCTGTTTTTT. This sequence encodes CASSRLAGTGELFF.

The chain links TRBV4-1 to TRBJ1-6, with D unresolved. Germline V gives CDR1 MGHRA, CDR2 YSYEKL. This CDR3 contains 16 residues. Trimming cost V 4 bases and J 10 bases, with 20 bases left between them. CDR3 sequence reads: CASSLQSGALGSPLHF. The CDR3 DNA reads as TGCGCCAGCAGCCTTCAAAGTGGCGCCTTGGGGTCACCCCTCCACTTT.

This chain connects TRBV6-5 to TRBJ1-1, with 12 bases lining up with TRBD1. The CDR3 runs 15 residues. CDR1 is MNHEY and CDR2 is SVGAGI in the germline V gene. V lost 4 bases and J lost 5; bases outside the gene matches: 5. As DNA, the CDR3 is TGTGCCAGCAGTTTGGAGGGACAGGGGGCGACTGAAGCTTTCTTT. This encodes CASSLEGQGATEAFF.

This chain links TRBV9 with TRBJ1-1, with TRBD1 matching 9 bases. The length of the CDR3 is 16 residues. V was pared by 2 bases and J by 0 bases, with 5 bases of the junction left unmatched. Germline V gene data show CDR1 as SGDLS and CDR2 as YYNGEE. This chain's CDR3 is CASSVVGQGMNTEAFF. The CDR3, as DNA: TGTGCCAGCAGCGTTGTAGGACAGGGGATGAACACTGAAGCTTTCTTT.

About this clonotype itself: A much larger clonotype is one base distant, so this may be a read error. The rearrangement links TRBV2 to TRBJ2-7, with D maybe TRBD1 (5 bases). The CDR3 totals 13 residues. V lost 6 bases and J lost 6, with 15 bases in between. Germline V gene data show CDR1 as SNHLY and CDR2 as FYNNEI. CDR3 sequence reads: CASRTDSIFEQYF. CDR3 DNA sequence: TGTGCCAGCAGGACCGACAGTATCTTCGAGCAGTACTTC.

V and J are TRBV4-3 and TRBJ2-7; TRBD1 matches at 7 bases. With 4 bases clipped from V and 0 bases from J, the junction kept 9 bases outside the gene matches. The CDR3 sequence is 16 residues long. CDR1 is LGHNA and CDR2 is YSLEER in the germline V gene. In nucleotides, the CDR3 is TGCGCCAGCAGCCCCTTCAGCCGGGACAGCTCCTACGAGCAGTACTTC. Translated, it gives CASSPFSRDSSYEQYF.

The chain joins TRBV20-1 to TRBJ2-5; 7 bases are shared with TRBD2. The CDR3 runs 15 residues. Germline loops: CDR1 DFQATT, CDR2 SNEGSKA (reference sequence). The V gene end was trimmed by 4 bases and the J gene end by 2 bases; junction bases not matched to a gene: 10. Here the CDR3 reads CSAMGLAVLQETQYF. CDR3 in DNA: TGCAGTGCTATGGGGCTAGCGGTACTACAAGAGACCCAGTACTTC.

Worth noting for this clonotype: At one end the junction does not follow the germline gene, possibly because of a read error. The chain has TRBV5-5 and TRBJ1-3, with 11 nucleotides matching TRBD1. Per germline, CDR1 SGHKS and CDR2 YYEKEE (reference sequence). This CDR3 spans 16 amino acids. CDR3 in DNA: TGCGCCAGCAGCACCCGGACAGGGGGCAGAGGAAACACCATATATTTT. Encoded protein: CASSTRTGGRGNTIYF.

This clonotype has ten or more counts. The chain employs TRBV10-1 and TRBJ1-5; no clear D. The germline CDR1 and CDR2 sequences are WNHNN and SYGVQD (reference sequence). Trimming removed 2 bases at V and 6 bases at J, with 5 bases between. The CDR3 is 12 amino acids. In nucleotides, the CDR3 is TGCGCCAGCAGTGAGGTCGGTCAGCCCCAGCATTTT. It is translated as CASSEVGQPQHF.

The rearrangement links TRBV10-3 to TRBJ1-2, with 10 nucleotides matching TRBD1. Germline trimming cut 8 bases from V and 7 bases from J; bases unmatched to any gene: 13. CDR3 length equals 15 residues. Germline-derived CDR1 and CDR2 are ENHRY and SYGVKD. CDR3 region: CAISVMTGGKSGYTF. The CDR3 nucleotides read TGTGCCATCTCTGTAATGACAGGGGGCAAGAGTGGCTACACCTTC.

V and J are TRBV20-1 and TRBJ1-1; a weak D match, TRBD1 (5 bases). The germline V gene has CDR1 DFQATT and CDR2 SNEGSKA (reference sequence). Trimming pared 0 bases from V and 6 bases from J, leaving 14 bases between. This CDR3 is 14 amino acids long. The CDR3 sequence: CSARDAGGMAEAFF. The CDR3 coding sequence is TGCAGTGCTAGAGATGCGGGGGGGATGGCTGAAGCTTTCTTT.

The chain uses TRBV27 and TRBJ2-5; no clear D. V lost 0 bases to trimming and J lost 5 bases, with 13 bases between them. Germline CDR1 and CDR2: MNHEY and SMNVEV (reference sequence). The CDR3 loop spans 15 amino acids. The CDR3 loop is CASSLSMGTTETQYF. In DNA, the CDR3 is TGTGCCAGCAGTTTATCGATGGGCACGACGGAGACCCAGTACTTC.

The CDR3: CSVEGAPYGYTF. Here the CDR3 DNA reads TGCAGCGTTGAGGGCGCGCCGTATGGCTACACCTTC. The chain combines TRBV29-1 with TRBJ1-2, with D uncertain. Trimming stripped 3 bases from V and 5 bases from J, with 10 bases between. Germline lookup yields CDR1 SQVTM and CDR2 ANQGSEA. The CDR3 runs 12 residues. Filled out from reference TRBV29-1 and TRBJ1-2, the complete variable domain reads SAVISQKPSRDICQRGTSLTIQCQVDSQVTMMFWYRQQPGQSLTLIATANQGSEATYESGFVIDKFPISRPNLTFSTLTVSNMSPEDSSIYLCSVEGAPYGYTFGSGTRLTVV.

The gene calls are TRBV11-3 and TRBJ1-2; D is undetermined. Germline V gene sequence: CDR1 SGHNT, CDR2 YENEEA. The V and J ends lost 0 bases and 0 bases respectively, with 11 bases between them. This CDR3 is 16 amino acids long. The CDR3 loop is CASSLDIQAANYGYTF. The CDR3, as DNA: TGTGCCAGCAGCTTAGATATCCAGGCAGCTAACTATGGCTACACCTTC.

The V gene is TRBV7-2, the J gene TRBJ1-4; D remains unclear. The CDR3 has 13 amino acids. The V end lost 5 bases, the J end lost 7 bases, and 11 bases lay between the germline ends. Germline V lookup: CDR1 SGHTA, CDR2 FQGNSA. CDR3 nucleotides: TGTGCCAGCAGCGGGAGTAGCGGTGAAAAACTGTTTTTT. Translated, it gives CASSGSSGEKLFF.

CDR3 loop: CASSPLAQETQYF. CDR3 nucleotide sequence: TGTGCCAGCAGCCCACTAGCCCAAGAGACCCAGTACTTC. The V gene is TRBV12-3 or TRBV12-4, the J gene TRBJ2-5, with D possibly being TRBD2 (6 bases). The V gene lost 6 bases and the J gene lost 1 base, with 9 bases spanning the gap. This CDR3 contains 13 residues.

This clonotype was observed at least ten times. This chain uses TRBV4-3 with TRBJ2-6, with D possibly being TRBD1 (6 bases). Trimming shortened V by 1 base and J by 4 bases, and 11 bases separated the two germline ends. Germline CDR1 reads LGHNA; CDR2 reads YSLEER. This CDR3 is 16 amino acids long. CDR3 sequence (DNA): TGCGCCAGCAGCCAAGTACAGGGAAACGGGGCCAACGTCCTGACTTTC. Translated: CASSQVQGNGANVLTF.

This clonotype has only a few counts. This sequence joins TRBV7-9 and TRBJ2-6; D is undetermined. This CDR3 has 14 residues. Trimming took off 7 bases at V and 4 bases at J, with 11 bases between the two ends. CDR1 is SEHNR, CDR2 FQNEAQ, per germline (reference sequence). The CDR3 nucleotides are TGTGCCAGCACCTCCACTGTCGGGGCCAACGTCCTGACTTTC. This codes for CASTSTVGANVLTF.